These 19 T cell receptor beta chains came from one sample sequenced in a study of blood T cells in healthy people across ages. Combining a sample-barcoded 5' primer with a J-beta primer mix, a second PCR ran for roughly 7 to 12 cycles. TCRdb passed the 5' RACE reads through MiXCR, listing each CDR3 protein once. The sample has about 570,000 distinct CDR3 sequences; roughly 28% are singletons. The specimen was blood. These receptors came from an older woman in good health.

V gene TRBV7-2 combines with J gene TRBJ1-5, with 7 bases matching TRBD1. J lost 5 bases, V lost 5 bases, and 6 bases had no gene match. Germline loops: CDR1 SGHTA, CDR2 FQGNSA. There are 14 residues in the CDR3. The CDR3 loop is CASSQGGLHQPQHF. CDR3 bases: TGTGCCAGCAGCCAAGGGGGCCTGCATCAGCCCCAGCATTTT.

The chain joins TRBV6-6 to TRBJ2-7, with 8 bases fitting TRBD1. Germline-derived CDR1 and CDR2 are MNHNY and SVGAGI (reference sequence). V gave up 0 bases and J gave up 4 bases; unmatched junction bases: 8. The CDR3 covers 16 residues. DNA of the CDR3: TGTGCCAGCAGTTACTCGCCACCACAGGGGGAATACGAGCAGTACTTC. It encodes CASSYSPPQGEYEQYF.

Note on this clonotype: Without the conserved terminal phenylalanine or tryptophan, this CDR3 likely stems from a read error. This chain joins TRBV7-2 and TRBJ2-7, with 13 positions matching TRBD2. Germline CDR1 and CDR2: SGHTA and FQGNSA. CDR3 length: 15 residues. CDR3 sequence: CACSFGLAGVYEQYL. The CDR3 region has the DNA TGTGCCTGCAGCTTTGGACTAGCGGGGGTCTACGAGCAGTACCTC.

V is TRBV2 and J is TRBJ2-3, with D maybe TRBD2 (6 bases). Trimming stripped 8 bases from V and 0 bases from J, with 18 bases between. This CDR3 is 16 amino acids long. Germline V lookup: CDR1 SNHLY, CDR2 FYNNEI. The CDR3 DNA reads as TGTGCCAGCCGACGGGGGTTGCGACCTAGCACAGATACGCAGTATTTT. The encoded protein is CASRRGLRPSTDTQYF.

The rearrangement links TRBV5-1 to TRBJ1-5; D unclear. CDR1 and CDR2 from the germline V gene are SGHRS and YFSETQ. The CDR3 spans 14 residues. Trimming took off 4 bases at V and 1 base at J, with 9 bases between the two ends. The CDR3 region has the DNA TGCGCCAGCAGCCTCGGGGAGAGCAATCAGCCCCAGCATTTT. Residues: CASSLGESNQPQHF.

This chain connects TRBV15 to TRBJ1-5; D gene ambiguous. The germline V and J ends were trimmed by 2 bases and 5 bases, with 13 bases remaining between them. The CDR3 totals 15 residues. Germline-derived CDR1 and CDR2 are LNHNV and YYDKDF (reference sequence). CDR3 sequence (DNA): TGTGCCACCAGCAGATTCCCGCGTGGCGATCAGCCCCAGCATTTT. Its translation is CATSRFPRGDQPQHF.

The chain joins TRBV10-3 to TRBJ1-4; 7 bases agree with TRBD1. V shed 3 bases, J shed 8 bases, and the junction held 9 bases outside the gene matches. Germline CDR1 reads ENHRY; CDR2 reads SYGVKD. This CDR3 has 15 amino acids. The CDR3 DNA reads as TGTGCCATCAGTGAATCGACAGGGAAAGGAGAAAAACTGTTTTTT. This gives the protein CAISESTGKGEKLFF.

The chain recombines TRBV27 with TRBJ2-5; TRBD2 aligns across 12 bases. The V and J ends lost 4 bases and 10 bases, in that order; junction bases with no gene match: 16. The CDR3 spans 17 residues. Germline loops: CDR1 MNHEY, CDR2 SMNVEV (reference sequence). The CDR3 sequence is CASSSRLAGEPPELQYF. The CDR3 DNA is TGTGCCAGCAGTTCCCGACTAGCGGGGGAACCCCCGGAGCTCCAGTACTTC.

This chain connects TRBV27 to TRBJ2-4; 8 positions match TRBD2. The CDR3 covers 18 residues. In germline, CDR1 is MNHEY, CDR2 SMNVEV (reference sequence). V lost 4 bases and J lost 0; bases outside the gene matches: 11. The DNA for the CDR3 is TGTGCCAGCAGTTCCCCTCGGACTAGCCAGAGAGCCAAAAACATTCAGTACTTC. Translated: CASSSPRTSQRAKNIQYF.

This clonotype occurred a few times. The chain couples TRBV7-9 to TRBJ2-5; D unclear. Trimming stripped 5 bases from V and 1 base from J, with 8 bases between. Germline assignment: CDR1 SEHNR and CDR2 FQNEAQ (reference sequence). CDR3 size: 13 residues. The CDR3 loop reads CASSPEAQETQYF. The CDR3 bases are TGTGCCAGCAGCCCAGAGGCCCAAGAGACCCAGTACTTC.

The chain couples TRBV5-5 to TRBJ2-4, with D perhaps TRBD1 (6 bases). The germline V and J ends were trimmed by 4 bases and 7 bases, with 12 bases remaining between them. The CDR3 covers 13 residues. The germline CDR1 and CDR2 sequences are SGHKS and YYEKEE (reference sequence). CDR3 nucleotide sequence: TGTGCCAGCAGCCAGGGGATGGGGAACATTCAGTACTTC. The encoded protein is CASSQGMGNIQYF. Using reference TRBV5-5 and TRBJ2-4 for the parts outside the CDR3, the full variable domain is DAGVTQSPTHLIKTRGQQVTLRCSPISGHKSVSWYQQVLGQGPQFIFQYYEKEERGRGNFPDRFSARQFPNYSSELNVNALLLGDSALYLCASSQGMGNIQYFGAGTRLSVL.

Comments on this clonotype: The missing conserved phenylalanine or tryptophan at the end of this CDR3 makes a read error likely. The chain is built from TRBV6-6 and TRBJ1-4; D call uncertain. This CDR3 is built from 11 residues. Germline CDR1 and CDR2: MNHNY and SVGAGI (reference sequence). The CDR3 sequence: CATVAGEKLFS. CDR3 bases: TGTGCCACCGTCGCGGGTGAAAAGCTGTTTTCT.

The gene calls are TRBV7-2 and TRBJ2-5; D is uncertain. The CDR3 spans 12 residues. The ends were cut back, 5 bases at V and 4 bases at J, with 8 bases in the middle. Germline values: CDR1 SGHTA, CDR2 FQGNSA. The CDR3 DNA reads TGTGCCAGCAGCACAGCCAGAGAGACCCAGTACTTC. It codes for CASSTARETQYF. The whole variable domain, remainder taken from reference TRBV7-2 and TRBJ2-5, is GAGVSQSPSNKVTEKGKDVELRCDPISGHTALYWYRQSLGQGLEFLIYFQGNSAPDKSGLPSDRFSAERTGGSVSTLTIQRTQQEDSAVYLCASSTARETQYFGPGTRLLVL.

This clonotype was seen only once. The chain has TRBV6-1 and TRBJ2-5; no firm D call. The end of the DNA is better explained by TRBJ2-1, so the J call may be wrong. The CDR3 sequence is 11 residues long. In germline, CDR1 is MNHNS, CDR2 SASEGT. The CDR3 DNA reads as TGTGCCAGCAGTGTTTTAGATGAGCAGTTCTTC. Protein: CASSVLDEQFF.

V is TRBV20-1 and J is TRBJ1-3; D is unresolved. CDR3 size: 12 residues. V lost 3 bases and J lost 4, with 7 bases in between. Germline V gene data show CDR1 as DFQATT and CDR2 as SNEGSKA (reference sequence). Here the CDR3 reads CSARAQGNTIYF. CDR3 DNA sequence: TGCAGTGCTAGGGCACAGGGAAACACCATATATTTT.

This clonotype has a handful of counts. This chain connects TRBV7-9 to TRBJ1-4, with D possibly being TRBD1 (5 bases). The CDR3 runs to 14 residues. Germline V lookup: CDR1 SEHNR, CDR2 FQNEAQ (reference sequence). V lost 5 bases and J 8 bases, leaving 15 bases between the germline ends. The CDR3 DNA sequence: TGTGCCAGCAGCCAGGGACTTGGTTCCGAAAAACTGTTTTTT. Protein product: CASSQGLGSEKLFF.

CDR3 protein: CASSGGGLQETQYF. CDR3 bases: TGTGCCAGCAGCGGCGGGGGACTCCAAGAGACCCAGTACTTC. The chain has TRBV7-8 and TRBJ2-5, with 7 bases identical to TRBD2. The ends lost 5 bases at V and 1 base at J; junction bases unmatched: 4. Germline V CDR1 and CDR2: SGHVS, FQNEAQ. The CDR3 runs 14 residues.

This clonotype was counted only a few times. V and J are TRBV29-1 and TRBJ2-2, with 16 positions matching TRBD2. Germline V lookup: CDR1 SQVTM, CDR2 ANQGSEA. The CDR3 extends over 17 amino acids. V was pared by 7 bases and J by 3 bases, with 8 bases of the junction left unmatched. The CDR3 spells CSAPGTSGGDYTGELFF. The CDR3 DNA sequence: TGCAGCGCCCCTGGGACTAGCGGGGGGGATTACACCGGGGAGCTGTTTTTT.

This clonotype was found many times. J is TRBJ2-5 and V is TRBV5-1; no clear D gene. V was shortened by 1 base and J by 1 base, with 8 bases between the two germline ends. The CDR3 runs 14 residues. Germline V gene data show CDR1 as SGHRS and CDR2 as YFSETQ. This CDR3 reads CASSLTGAQETQYF. CDR3 DNA: TGCGCCAGCAGCTTGACTGGAGCCCAAGAGACCCAGTACTTC.